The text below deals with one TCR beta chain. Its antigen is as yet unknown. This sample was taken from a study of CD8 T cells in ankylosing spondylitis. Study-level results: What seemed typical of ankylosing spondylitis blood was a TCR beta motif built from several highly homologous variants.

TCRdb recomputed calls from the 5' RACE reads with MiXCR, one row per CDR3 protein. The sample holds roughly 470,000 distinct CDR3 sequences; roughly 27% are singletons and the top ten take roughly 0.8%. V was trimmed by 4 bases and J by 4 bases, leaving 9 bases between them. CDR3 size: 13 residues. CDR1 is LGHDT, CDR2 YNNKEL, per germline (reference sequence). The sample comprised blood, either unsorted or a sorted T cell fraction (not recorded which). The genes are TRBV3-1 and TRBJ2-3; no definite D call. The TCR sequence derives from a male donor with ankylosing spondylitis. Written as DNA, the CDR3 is TGTGCCAGCAGCCGAAGTCGGGCAGATACGCAGTATTTT. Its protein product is CASSRSRADTQYF.